The sample holds a few counts of the clone carrying this T cell receptor beta chain. Antigen: not known. Patients were aged 18 to 65, had disease duration under 2 months, and had newly diagnosed hyperthyroidism. Germline values: CDR1 SGHTA, CDR2 FQGNSA. This CDR3 contains 13 residues. Trimming took 5 bases from V and 7 from J; bases not matched to a gene: 7. These data originate in a study of T cells in Graves' hyperthyroidism and ophthalmopathy. General study points: Ophthalmopathy stood apart from stable hyperthyroidism in a 13 V-J model.

TCR beta CDR3 regions were amplified from RNA. A set of HTBI primers served as the primers for a first-round RT-PCR of the TCR CDR3. TCRdb re-called the multiplex PCR reads through MiXCR, storing one row per CDR3 protein. This sample has more than 550,000 distinct CDR3 sequences, with roughly a sixth found just once. The chain links TRBV7-2 to TRBJ1-2; the match to TRBD1 covers 7 bases. The sample taken for sequencing was blood. The TCR sequence derives from a woman in her fifties or sixties with Graves' hyperthyroidism that later progressed to Graves' ophthalmopathy. The CDR3: CASSLDRVTGYTF. Here the CDR3 DNA reads TGTGCCAGCAGCCTCGACAGGGTAACTGGCTACACCTTC.